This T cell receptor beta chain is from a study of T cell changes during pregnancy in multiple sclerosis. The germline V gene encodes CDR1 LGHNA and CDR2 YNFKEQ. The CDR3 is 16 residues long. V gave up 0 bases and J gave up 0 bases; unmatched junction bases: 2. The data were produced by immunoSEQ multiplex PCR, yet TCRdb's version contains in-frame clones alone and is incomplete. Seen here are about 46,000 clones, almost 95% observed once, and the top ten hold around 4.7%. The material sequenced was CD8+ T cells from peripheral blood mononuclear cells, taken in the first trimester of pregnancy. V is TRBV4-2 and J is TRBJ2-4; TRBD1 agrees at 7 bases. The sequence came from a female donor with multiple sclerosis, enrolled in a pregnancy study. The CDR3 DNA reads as TGTGCCAGCAGCCAAGAGACAGGGATAGCCAAAAACATTCAGTACTTC. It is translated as CASSQETGIAKNIQYF.